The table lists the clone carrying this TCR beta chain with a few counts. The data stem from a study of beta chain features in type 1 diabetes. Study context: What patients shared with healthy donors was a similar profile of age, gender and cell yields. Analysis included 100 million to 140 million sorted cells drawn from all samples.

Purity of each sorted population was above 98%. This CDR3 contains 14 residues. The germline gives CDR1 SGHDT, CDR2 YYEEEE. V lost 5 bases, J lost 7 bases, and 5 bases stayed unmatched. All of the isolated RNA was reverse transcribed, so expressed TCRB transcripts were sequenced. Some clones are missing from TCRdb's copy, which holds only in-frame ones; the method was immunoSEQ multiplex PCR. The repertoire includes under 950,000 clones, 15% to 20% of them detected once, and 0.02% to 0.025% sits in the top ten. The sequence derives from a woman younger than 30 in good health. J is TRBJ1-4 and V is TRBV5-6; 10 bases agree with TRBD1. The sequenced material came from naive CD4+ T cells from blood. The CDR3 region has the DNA TGTGCCAGCAGACTCCGACAGGGGGCTGAAAAACTGTTTTTT. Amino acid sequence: CASRLRQGAEKLFF.